A selection of T cell receptor beta chains follows, all from one sample in a study of shared clonotypes between healthy human individuals. Clones were read by immunoSEQ multiplex PCR, and TCRdb kept only the in-frame ones, dropping some. The top ten hold 10% to 15% of the sample, which has some 470,000 clones, about 82% seen once. Specimen: PBMCs. The receptors originated from a middle-aged woman in good health. Some clones in this sample may be carry-over from other donors' samples. CDR3s include the opening cysteine and the closing phenylalanine or tryptophan. Fields, in order: V gene, D gene, J gene, CDR3 protein, CDR3 DNA. D genes are given only for firm matches.

V gene: TRBV2; D gene: -; J gene: TRBJ2-1; CDR3 protein: CASSATTTYNEQFF; CDR3 DNA: TGTGCCAGCAGTGCGACTACTACCTACAATGAGCAGTTCTTC
V gene: TRBV5-1; D gene: -; J gene: TRBJ2-3; CDR3 protein: CASSLGQPLTDTQYF; CDR3 DNA: TGCGCCAGCAGCTTGGGGCAGCCACTGACAGATACGCAGTATTTT
V gene: TRBV29-1; D gene: -; J gene: TRBJ2-2; CDR3 protein: CSVRDGNTGELFF; CDR3 DNA: TGCAGCGTCCGGGACGGAAACACCGGGGAGCTGTTTTTT
V gene: TRBV6-1; D gene: TRBD1; J gene: TRBJ2-7; CDR3 protein: CASSPSTGKGYEQYF; CDR3 DNA: TGTGCCAGCAGTCCGTCGACAGGGAAGGGCTACGAGCAGTACTTC
V gene: TRBV28; D gene: -; J gene: TRBJ1-6; CDR3 protein: CASSPPRPVGSPLHF; CDR3 DNA: TGTGCCAGCAGTCCTCCGAGACCTGTTGGTTCACCCCTCCACTTT
V gene: TRBV27; D gene: -; J gene: TRBJ1-5; CDR3 protein: CASSPLGVLFQPQHF; CDR3 DNA: TGTGCCAGCAGCCCACTCGGGGTATTGTTTCAGCCCCAGCATTTT
V gene: TRBV5-4; D gene: TRBD1; J gene: TRBJ1-5; CDR3 protein: CASSQQGVYNQPQHF; CDR3 DNA: TGTGCCAGCAGCCAACAGGGGGTTTACAATCAGCCCCAGCATTTT
V gene: TRBV16; D gene: -; J gene: TRBJ1-1; CDR3 protein: CASSQEGTAFF; CDR3 DNA: TGTGCCAGCAGCCAAGAGGGTACGGCTTTCTTT
V gene: TRBV5-4; D gene: -; J gene: TRBJ2-1; CDR3 protein: CASSLGQENNEQFF; CDR3 DNA: TGTGCCAGCAGCTTGGGCCAAGAGAACAATGAGCAGTTCTTC
V gene: TRBV5-1; D gene: -; J gene: TRBJ2-1; CDR3 protein: CASSFLSVGSDYEQFF; CDR3 DNA: TGCGCCAGCAGCTTCCTTAGCGTCGGGTCCGATTATGAGCAGTTCTTC